The present TCR beta chain was sequenced within a study of cytomegalovirus exposure and HLA in healthy donors (TCRdb year 2017). As for the study more broadly: An earlier analysis of under 600 of the donors reported roughly 300 Gb of sequence data and some 100 million unique TCR beta sequences from 150 million to 200 million T cells. About 300 gigabases of sequencing data and approximately 93 million unique TCR sequences were included in an early release covering roughly 600 HLA-typed donors. The genetic ancestry cluster associated with self-reported Caucasian donors included around 76% of the 398 genotyped donors. The study aimed to test whether cataloging public T cell receptors could reveal signatures of past pathogen exposure. Using immunosequencing, the study profiled T cell repertoires from roughly 650 subjects and related those repertoires to cytomegalovirus serostatus. Besides the first cohort of approximately 670 subjects, a separate validation cohort made up of over 100 different subjects was used. To predict cytomegalovirus infection status, the study brought together high-throughput TCR immunosequencing, statistical association of individual TCRs with disease status, and machine learning. To study patterns of TCR occurrence, a later analysis re-analyzed previously published TCR beta repertoires from around 660 donors and added high-resolution HLA genotyping. In the later analysis, no new phenotypic data were used to find candidate immune exposures; instead, reliance was placed on TCR beta sequences and their occurrence across donors. To decide whether each TCR beta V gene segment behaved as functional or pseudogenic, an earlier analysis of some 600 of the donors relied on high-throughput TCR beta sequencing. Donor age, sex, ethnicity and CMV serostatus were collected together with the repertoire data. Genome-wide SNP genotypes for about 60% of the roughly 700 donors were used in a later genetic analysis, which treated that subset as a discovery cohort. Every discovery cohort repertoire had been produced on one sequencing platform. Class I and class II HLA loci were covered by the typing at four-digit resolution. Typing coverage differed by locus: A, B, C, DRB1 and DQB1 were typed in roughly 620-640 donors, DQA1 in about 510, DPA1 in around 580, and DPB1 in just under 490. A handful of DR-DQ haplotypes were handled as single units for association and clustering because linkage in the cohort was strong. Across some 400 genotyped donors of the cohort, an average of about 240,000 unique TCR beta nucleotide sequences per donor were sequenced, and roughly 17% of those sequences were non-productive.

The library was built by means of the immunoSEQ multiplex PCR assay. The multiplex PCR relied on a mix of 60 forward primers for TCR Vbeta segments and 13 reverse primers for TCR Jbeta segments. Amplification of the CDR3 region of rearranged TCR beta genes was performed with a multiplex PCR assay on genomic DNA. The amplified TCR beta libraries were sequenced on the Illumina HiSeq System as 87-base-pair reads. Under the source paper's analysis protocol: In a later analysis, some 80 million unique TCR beta chains were counted across the roughly 610 repertoires, and roughly 10 million of these chains were shared by at least two donors. A nearest-neighbor algorithm error-corrected the raw reads and collapsed the reads into unique sequences, merging closely related sequences to remove PCR and sequencing errors. To assign V, D and J gene segments, CDR3 sequences were aligned to IMGT reference sequences. For a sequence to be retained, a match of at least six nucleotides was required to both a V gene segment and a J gene segment. Rearrangements were classified as productive when the CDR3 lacked stop codons and remained in frame with V and J, and all other rearrangements were classified as non-productive. Following IMGT convention, CDR3 was defined as the stretch from the second conserved V-encoded cysteine up to the conserved J-encoded phenylalanine. Sequences without an unambiguous match to a single V gene segment were excluded from the earlier analysis of almost 600 of the donors. An earlier analysis of 587 of the donors classified V segments as functional when productive rearrangements were above 56.7% and as segregating when the standard deviation between donors was above 5%. A statistical classification framework was built for diagnosing cytomegalovirus status from the catalog of TCR beta chain sequences. V and J gene assignment, in a later analysis, came from comparing TCR nucleotide sequences with IMGT/GENE-DB human TR gene sequences. In a later analysis, CDR3 sequences and most-parsimonious VDJ recombination scenarios were assigned using the TCRdist pipeline. In a later analysis, each TCR beta chain was defined by its CDR3 amino acid sequence together with its V-gene family, and reads without a unique V-gene family were excluded. A later analysis removed roughly 590 highly shared, low-generation-probability nucleotide sequences to deal with suspected cross-contamination and a sequencing artifact. In a later analysis, a clonal expansion index for each public chain was calculated from normalized within-repertoire ranks of inferred template counts. In a later analysis, generation probabilities were computed using a VDJ recombination model fitted to out-of-frame rearrangements, and the results were checked against IGoR. In a later analysis, TCR-TCR, TCR-HLA and TCR-CMV co-occurrence was scored with hypergeometric tests, and a repertoire-size bias correction was applied to TCR pairs. False discovery rates were estimated in a later analysis by permuting HLA or CMV assignments 20 times. A later analysis grouped co-occurring TCRs with DBSCAN, adding TCRdist sequence similarity when clustering within HLA-allele-positive subsets. Co-occurrence clustering excluded repertoires with fewer than 30,000 or more than 120,000 public chains, plus five with anomalous nucleotide sharing. TCRdb holds this immuneACCESS table with in-frame rearrangements only. Some clones are missing; in checked studies, unresolved V genes explain under half, and the rest has no known cause. Clone size and V and J calls were adopted from that table, with D and trimming inferred from the DNA. The sample table lists 50,000 or so clones, roughly 72% of them with a count of one. Less than 9.5% of the sample lies in the top ten.

What the research found in general, with its limitations: The 87-base-pair reads could not distinguish some IMGT-functional V segments, including TRBV6-2 and TRBV6-3, so those segments were excluded. HLA typing was unavailable for some donors at each locus, so association tests used only the typed subset. Most TCR sequences were observed very rarely across donors, whereas some public TCRs were present in many individuals. It was suggested by the authors that the approach could potentially be generalized to other disease states and immunological phenotypes. According to a later genetic analysis, donors in an Asian-associated ancestry cluster had fewer N-insertions in productive TCRs than the approximately 670-donor mean. In a later analysis, several top co-occurrence clusters were reported to appear linked to parvovirus B19, influenza, CMV and Epstein-Barr virus. An earlier analysis of around 600 of the donors showed that most TCR beta V segments appeared in productive rearrangements either about 90% or about 30% of the time, which broadly matched IMGT annotations. A later analysis found that TCR association rates varied across HLA loci, with DRB1 alleles showing the most associated TCRs and HLA-C alleles the fewest. A cluster of highly shared sequence variants was judged likely to represent a technical artifact of the sequencing pipeline. A further reported finding was that TCR beta sequences accurately predicted the HLA-A and HLA-B alleles for most subjects in the first cohort. When HLA alleles, especially DR and DQ, strongly co-occurred, attributing TCR associations to individual alleles was difficult. Linkage disequilibrium might explain the correlated functional status among segregating V segments, but an unknown experimental factor could not be ruled out. According to a later analysis, most CMV-associated TCR beta chains appeared to be HLA-restricted, and the HLA associations seemed to be driven largely by CMV exposure. In a later analysis, some 18,000 TCR beta sequences were associated with specific HLA alleles at a false discovery rate of 0.05. Approximately 18 rarely observed V segments, including chromosome 9 orphons, were excluded from the earlier analysis of just under 600 of the donors because counts were too low. CMV serostatus was the only immune exposure information available for the cohort. V-gene and J-gene trimming of TCR beta chains was associated with a missense DCLRE1C variant in a later genetic analysis, and the association was replicated in an independent cohort. In vitro tests confirmed that a few of the cytomegalovirus-associated TCR beta chains recognize cytomegalovirus antigens. The cohort was sequenced for TCR beta chains only, and without alpha or paired-chain data the features that could be detected were limited. Compared with equally common non-associated chains, HLA-associated TCR beta chains in a later analysis were more clonally expanded and had lower generation probabilities. A total of fewer than 200 TCR beta chains were listed by the study as associated with cytomegalovirus. Sequencing depth was assumed to be roughly uniform across donors in the presence/absence analyses, though that assumption may not hold. In both the original and validation cohorts, the classifier was reported to diagnose cytomegalovirus status with high specificity and sensitivity.

In total, roughly 670 healthy bone marrow donors made up the cohort. All cohort members were sampled while nominally healthy, although unrecorded immune exposures were likely present. The donor was CMV seronegative and was included in the group of several hundred seronegative cohort members. A peripheral blood sample was provided by each donor, and peripheral blood mononuclear cells were used for TCR beta sequencing. Genomic DNA was extracted from the blood cell samples with the Qiagen DNeasy Blood Extraction Kit. Of note for this clone: Its antigen remains unidentified. Nothing much larger sits one base from this clone, and base qualities are not available.

Its CDR3 holds 15 amino acids, cysteine through phenylalanine. Only the CDR3 DNA stays, 45 bases, in frame from base 1. Trimming accounts for 6 bases at V and 10 bases at J, while the number of junction bases matched to no gene is 10. The germline V gene sets CDR1 to MDHEN and CDR2 to SYDVKM. Sequenced input: PBMCs. This TCR derives from a woman aged 50 to 60 in good health and CMV-seronegative. The V gene is TRBV28 and the J gene is TRBJ1-6; 9 middle bases align to TRBD1. The CDR3: CASSQDRGGNSPLHF. The bases read TGTGCCAGCAGCCAGGACAGGGGCGGAAACTCACCCCTCCACTTT.